This T cell receptor beta chain was retrieved from a study of blood T cell repertoires in COVID-19. Here immunoSEQ multiplex PCR was the method, and the copy in TCRdb shows in-frame clones only, minus some. The data show 200,000 to 250,000 clones, around nine tenths seen once. CDR1 is SGHRS and CDR2 is YFSETQ in the germline V gene. The CDR3 runs to 15 residues. With V trimmed by 0 bases and J by 5 bases, 7 bases remained unmatched. The clonotype was recovered from a man between 60 and 75 years old with COVID-19, enrolled during active disease. Sequenced input: peripheral blood. V gene TRBV5-1 combines with J gene TRBJ1-2; 7 bases map to TRBD1. CDR3 sequence reads: CASSLDSTGIYGYTF. The CDR3 coding sequence is TGCGCCAGCAGCTTGGATTCGACAGGGATTTATGGCTACACCTTC.